This T cell receptor beta chain was identified in a study of shared clonotypes between healthy human individuals (dated by TCRdb to the early 2020s). Context from the whole study: A few men and two women, aged 18 to 49 years, made up the cohort. To estimate repertoire size and how much clonotypes are shared between individuals, the study performed deep sequencing of blood TCR repertoires from about five healthy adults. To increase sequencing depth and limit assay-specific biases, TCR repertoire library preparation and sequencing were carried out by different laboratories using diverse techniques. Per donor, leukapheresis produced somewhere between about 0.94 and 9 billion PBMCs.

Only a few counts were recorded for this clone. What antigen it recognizes has not been identified. Base-call qualities are not available, and no considerably larger clone is one nucleotide away. CDR3 length: 13 amino acids, cysteine to phenylalanine. CDR3 DNA is the only sequence kept; it has 39 bases, read in frame from the first base. Looking up the germline V gene yields CDR1 SGHTA and CDR2 FQGNSA. Relative to germline, V is 2 bases shorter and J is 0 bases shorter, with 4 bases between their ends. TCR CDR3 regions were amplified from genomic DNA by multiplex PCR using the deep immunoSEQ assay. Extracted genomic DNA from each cell subset was spread evenly across all wells of several immunoSEQ 96-well plates, with each plate serving as a replicate. For unsorted PBMC, each replicate PCR was loaded with 300 to 350 ng genomic DNA, equivalent to 30,000 or so T cell genomes. Ten immunoSEQ deep assay plates were used to sequence the unsorted PBMC genomic DNA. Purified libraries were quantified with a Qubit 3.0 fluorometer, sized on a Bioanalyzer 2100, and re-quantified with the KAPA Library Quantification kit. Each immunoSEQ 96-well plate was sequenced on its own single-read 150-cycle Illumina NextSeq 550 flow cell. Per the authors' processing: The immunoSEQ output contained only junctional sequences without quality scores, so filtering could not match that applied to full-length reads. Sequences were annotated with PyIR, a Python wrapper for IgBLAST v1.9, and V/J genes and CDR3 were assigned using IMGT germline references. Reads were filtered out if the reads had weak V/J assignments (E-value above 1e-6), no CDR3, stop codons, out-of-frame junctions, or ambiguous translated residues. V3J clonotypes were defined as sequences sharing the same inferred V gene, J gene, and CDR3 amino acid sequence. To compute the percentage overlap between repertoires, the number of shared unique clonotypes was divided by the size of the smaller repertoire. RTK rarefaction, the Chao1 estimator, and Recon v2.1 estimates of unobserved clonotypes were used to assess repertoire richness. In TCRdb, the immuneACCESS table is reduced to in-frame sequences with V and J assigned. These tables do not hold every clone; where another copy was compared, an unresolved V gene accounts for under half, and the others remain unexplained. V and J calls and clone size are copied from that table; D and trimming were computed from the DNA. The sample table holds hundreds of thousands of clones, of which over 60% were seen once. The ten largest account for about 12% of the sample.

Donors were healthy HIV-negative adults with no recently reported acute infections or vaccinations. Every donor was a Caucasian adult living in Nashville, Tennessee, USA. For unsorted samples, 90 million to 95 million PBMCs were counted, and genomic DNA was extracted using the QIAamp DNA Blood Mini kit. After blood collection by leukapheresis, PBMCs were isolated using Ficoll-Histopaque density gradient centrifugation and then cryopreserved in the vapor phase of liquid nitrogen. Overall results and qualifications from the work: Sampling was limited to blood, and TCR repertoires in tissue likely differ from TCR repertoires in blood. Pairwise subsampling indicated that sequencing depth was expected to affect the degree of clonotype sharing among donors. Because the study included only a small number of donors, the genetic and exposure-history diversity represented was limited.

The clonotype comes from a woman aged 40 to 49 in good health. Some clones in this sample may be carry-over from other donors' samples. Sequencing was carried out using PBMCs. Here the chain combines TRBV7-2 and TRBJ1-2; too little of a D gene remains to name it. The CDR3 region has the sequence CASSLTANYGYTF. The bases are TGTGCCAGCAGCTTAACAGCTAACTATGGCTACACCTTC.